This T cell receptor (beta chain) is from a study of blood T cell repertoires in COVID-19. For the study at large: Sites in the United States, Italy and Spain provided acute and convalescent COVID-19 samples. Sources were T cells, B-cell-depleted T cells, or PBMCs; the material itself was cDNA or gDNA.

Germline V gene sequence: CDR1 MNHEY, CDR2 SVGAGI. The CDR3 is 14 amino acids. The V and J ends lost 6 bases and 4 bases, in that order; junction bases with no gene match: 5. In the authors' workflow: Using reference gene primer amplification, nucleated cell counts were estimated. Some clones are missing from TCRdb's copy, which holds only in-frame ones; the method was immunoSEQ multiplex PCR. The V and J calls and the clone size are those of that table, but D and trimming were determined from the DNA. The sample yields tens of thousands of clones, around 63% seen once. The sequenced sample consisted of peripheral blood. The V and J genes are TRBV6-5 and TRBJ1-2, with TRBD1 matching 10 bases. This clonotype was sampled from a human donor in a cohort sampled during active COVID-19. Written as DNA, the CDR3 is TGTGCCAGCAGATACCGGACAGGGGGCTATGGCTACACCTTC. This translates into CASRYRTGGYGYTF.